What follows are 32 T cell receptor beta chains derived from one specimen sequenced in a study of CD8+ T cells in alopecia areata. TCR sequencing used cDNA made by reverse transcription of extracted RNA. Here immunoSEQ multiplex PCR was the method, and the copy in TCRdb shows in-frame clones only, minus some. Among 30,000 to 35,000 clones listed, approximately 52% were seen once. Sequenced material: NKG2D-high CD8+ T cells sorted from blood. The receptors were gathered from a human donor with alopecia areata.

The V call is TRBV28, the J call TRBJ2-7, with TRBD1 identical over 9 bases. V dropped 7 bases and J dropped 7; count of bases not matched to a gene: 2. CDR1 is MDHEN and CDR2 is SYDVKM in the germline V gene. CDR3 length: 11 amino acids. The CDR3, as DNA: TGTGCCAGCAACAGGGGGCCTGAGCAGTACTTC. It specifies CASNRGPEQYF.

The CDR3 coding sequence is TGTGCCAGCAGCCCATTGACAGGGAGCTCCTACAATGAGCAGTTCTTC. Its translation is CASSPLTGSSYNEQFF. V is TRBV7-9 and J is TRBJ2-1; 7 nucleotides agree with TRBD1. J lost 0 bases, V lost 5 bases, and 7 bases had no gene match. From germline, CDR1 is SEHNR and CDR2 FQNEAQ (reference sequence). This CDR3 contains 16 residues.

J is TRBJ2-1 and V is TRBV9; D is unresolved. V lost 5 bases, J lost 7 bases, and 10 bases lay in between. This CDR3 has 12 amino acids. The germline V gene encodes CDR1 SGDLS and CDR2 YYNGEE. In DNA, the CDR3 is TGTGCCAGCAGTGCCTTTCAAAATGAGCAGTTCTTC. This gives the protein CASSAFQNEQFF. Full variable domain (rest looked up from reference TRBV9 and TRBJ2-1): DSGVTQTPKHLITATGQRVTLRCSPRSGDLSVYWYQQSLDQGLQFLIQYYNGEERAKGNILERFSAQQFPDLHSELNLSSLELGDSALYFCASSAFQNEQFFGPGTRLTVL.

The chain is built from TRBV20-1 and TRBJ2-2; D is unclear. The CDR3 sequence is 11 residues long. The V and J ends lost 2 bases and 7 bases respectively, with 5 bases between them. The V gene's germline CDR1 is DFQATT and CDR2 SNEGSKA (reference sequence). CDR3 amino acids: CSARRFGELFF. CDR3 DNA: TGCAGTGCTAGAAGGTTCGGGGAGCTGTTTTTT.

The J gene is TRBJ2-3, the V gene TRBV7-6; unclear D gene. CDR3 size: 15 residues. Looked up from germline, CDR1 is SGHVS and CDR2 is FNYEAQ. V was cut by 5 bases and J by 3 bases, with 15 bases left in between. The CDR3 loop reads CASSLEVHWTDTQYF. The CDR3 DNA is TGTGCCAGCAGCCTAGAAGTGCATTGGACAGATACGCAGTATTTT.

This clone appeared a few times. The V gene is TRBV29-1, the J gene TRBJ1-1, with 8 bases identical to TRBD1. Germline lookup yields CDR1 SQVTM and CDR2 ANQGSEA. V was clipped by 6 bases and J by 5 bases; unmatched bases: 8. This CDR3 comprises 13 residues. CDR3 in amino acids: CSVGQGAYTEAFF. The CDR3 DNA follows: TGCAGCGTGGGGCAGGGGGCATATACTGAAGCTTTCTTT. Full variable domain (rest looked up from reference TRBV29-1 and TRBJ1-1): SAVISQKPSRDICQRGTSLTIQCQVDSQVTMMFWYRQQPGQSLTLIATANQGSEATYESGFVIDKFPISRPNLTFSTLTVSNMSPEDSSIYLCSVGQGAYTEAFFGQGTRLTVV.

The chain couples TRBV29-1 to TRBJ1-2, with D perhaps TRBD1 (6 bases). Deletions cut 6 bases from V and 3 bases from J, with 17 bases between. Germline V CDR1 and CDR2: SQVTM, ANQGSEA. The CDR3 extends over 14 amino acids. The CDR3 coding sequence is TGCAGCGTGTTTGCTGGACAGACACACTATGGCTACACCTTC. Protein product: CSVFAGQTHYGYTF. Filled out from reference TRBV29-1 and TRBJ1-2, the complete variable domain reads SAVISQKPSRDICQRGTSLTIQCQVDSQVTMMFWYRQQPGQSLTLIATANQGSEATYESGFVIDKFPISRPNLTFSTLTVSNMSPEDSSIYLCSVFAGQTHYGYTFGSGTRLTVV.

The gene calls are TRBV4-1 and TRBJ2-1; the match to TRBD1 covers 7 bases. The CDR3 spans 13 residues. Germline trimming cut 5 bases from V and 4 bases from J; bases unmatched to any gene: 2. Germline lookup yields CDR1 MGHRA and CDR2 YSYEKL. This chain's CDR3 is CASSSDRYNEQFF. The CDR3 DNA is TGCGCCAGCAGCTCGGACAGGTACAATGAGCAGTTCTTC.

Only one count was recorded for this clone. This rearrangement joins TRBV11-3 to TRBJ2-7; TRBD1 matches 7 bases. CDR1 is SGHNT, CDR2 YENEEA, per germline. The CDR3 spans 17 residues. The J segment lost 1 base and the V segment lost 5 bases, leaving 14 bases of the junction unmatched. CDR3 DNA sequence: TGTGCCAGCAGCCCAAGGACAGGATTACTCGGTTCCTACGAGCAGTACTTC. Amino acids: CASSPRTGLLGSYEQYF.

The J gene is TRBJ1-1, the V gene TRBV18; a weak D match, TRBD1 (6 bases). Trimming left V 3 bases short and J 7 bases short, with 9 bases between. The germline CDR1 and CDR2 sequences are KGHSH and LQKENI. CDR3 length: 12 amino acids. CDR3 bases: TGTGCCAGCTCACCCAGGGGATTTGAAGCTTTCTTT. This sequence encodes CASSPRGFEAFF.

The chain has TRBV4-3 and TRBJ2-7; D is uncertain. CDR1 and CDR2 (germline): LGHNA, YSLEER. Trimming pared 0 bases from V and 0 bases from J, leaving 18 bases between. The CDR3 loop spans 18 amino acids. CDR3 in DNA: TGCGCCAGCAGCCAAGATGTCATCGGCGGCCTTCTCTCCTACGAGCAGTACTTC. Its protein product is CASSQDVIGGLLSYEQYF.

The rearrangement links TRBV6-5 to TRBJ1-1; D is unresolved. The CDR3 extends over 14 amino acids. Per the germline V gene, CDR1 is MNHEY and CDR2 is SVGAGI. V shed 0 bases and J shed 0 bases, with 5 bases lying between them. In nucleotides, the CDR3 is TGTGCCAGCAGTTACTCAGAGCTGAACACTGAAGCTTTCTTT. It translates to CASSYSELNTEAFF.

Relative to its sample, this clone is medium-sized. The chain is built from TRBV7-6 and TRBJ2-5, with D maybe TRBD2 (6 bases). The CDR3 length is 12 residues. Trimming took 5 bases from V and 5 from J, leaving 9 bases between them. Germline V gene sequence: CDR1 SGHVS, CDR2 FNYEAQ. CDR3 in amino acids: CASSPEGETQYF. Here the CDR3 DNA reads TGTGCCAGCAGCCCGGAGGGGGAGACCCAGTACTTC. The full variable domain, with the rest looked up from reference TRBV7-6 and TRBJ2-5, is GAGVSQSPRYKVTKRGQDVALRCDPISGHVSLYWYRQALGQGPEFLTYFNYEAQQDKSGLPNDRFSAERPEGSISTLTIQRTEQRDSAMYRCASSPEGETQYFGPGTRLLVL.

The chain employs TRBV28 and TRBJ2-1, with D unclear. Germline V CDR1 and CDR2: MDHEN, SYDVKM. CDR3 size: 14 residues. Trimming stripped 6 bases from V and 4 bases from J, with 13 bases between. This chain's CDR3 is CASSGGVGYNEQFF. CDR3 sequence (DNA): TGTGCCAGCAGCGGCGGAGTTGGGTACAATGAGCAGTTCTTC.

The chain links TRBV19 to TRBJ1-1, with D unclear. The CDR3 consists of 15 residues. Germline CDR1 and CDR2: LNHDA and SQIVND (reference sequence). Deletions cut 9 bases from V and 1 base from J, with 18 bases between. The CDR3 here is CASKPLGTANTEAFF. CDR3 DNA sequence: TGTGCCAGCAAGCCCTTGGGTACGGCGAACACTGAAGCTTTCTTT.

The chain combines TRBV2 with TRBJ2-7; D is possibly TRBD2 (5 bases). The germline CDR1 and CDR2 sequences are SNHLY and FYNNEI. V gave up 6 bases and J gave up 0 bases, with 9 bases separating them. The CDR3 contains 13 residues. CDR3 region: CASSGLVSYEQYF. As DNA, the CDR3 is TGTGCCAGCAGCGGACTGGTCTCCTACGAGCAGTACTTC.

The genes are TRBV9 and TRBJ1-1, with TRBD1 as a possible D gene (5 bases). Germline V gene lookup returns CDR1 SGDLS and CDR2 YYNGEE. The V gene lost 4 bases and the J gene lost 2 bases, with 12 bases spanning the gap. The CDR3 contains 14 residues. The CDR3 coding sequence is TGTGCCAGCAGCCAGGGACGGGATAACACTGAAGCTTTCTTT. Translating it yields CASSQGRDNTEAFF.

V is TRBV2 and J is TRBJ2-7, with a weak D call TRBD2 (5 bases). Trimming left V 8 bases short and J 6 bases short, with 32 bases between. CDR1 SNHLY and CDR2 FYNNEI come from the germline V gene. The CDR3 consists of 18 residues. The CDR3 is CASLGRTRGADRPAEQYF. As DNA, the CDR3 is TGTGCCAGCTTGGGCAGGACTCGAGGAGCGGATCGACCGGCCGAGCAGTACTTC.

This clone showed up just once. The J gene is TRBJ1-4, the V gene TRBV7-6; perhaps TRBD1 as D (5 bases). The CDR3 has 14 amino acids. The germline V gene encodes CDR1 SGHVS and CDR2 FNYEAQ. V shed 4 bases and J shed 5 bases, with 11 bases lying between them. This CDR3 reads CASSSRGGNEKLFF. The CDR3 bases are TGTGCCAGCAGCTCGCGGGGGGGGAATGAAAAACTGTTTTTT.

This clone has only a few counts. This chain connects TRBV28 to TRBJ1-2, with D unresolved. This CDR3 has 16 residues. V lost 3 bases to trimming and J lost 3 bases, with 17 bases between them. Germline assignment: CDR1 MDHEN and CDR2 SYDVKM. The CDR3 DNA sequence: TGTGCCAGCAGTTTTCCCAACCTTTCGGAGGACTATGGCTACACCTTC. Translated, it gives CASSFPNLSEDYGYTF.

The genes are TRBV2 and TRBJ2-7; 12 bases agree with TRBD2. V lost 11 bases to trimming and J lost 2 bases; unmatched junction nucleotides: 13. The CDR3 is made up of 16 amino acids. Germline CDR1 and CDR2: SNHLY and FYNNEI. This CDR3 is CAFNGLAGGPTYEQYF. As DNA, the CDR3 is TGTGCCTTCAATGGGCTAGCGGGAGGGCCAACCTACGAGCAGTACTTC.

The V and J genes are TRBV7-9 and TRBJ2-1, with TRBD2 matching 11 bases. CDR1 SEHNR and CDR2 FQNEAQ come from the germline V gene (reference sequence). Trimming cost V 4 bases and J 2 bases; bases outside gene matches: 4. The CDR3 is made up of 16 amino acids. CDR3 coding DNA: TGTGCCAGCAGCTGGTTAGCGGGAGGGCCCTACAATGAGCAGTTCTTC. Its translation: CASSWLAGGPYNEQFF.

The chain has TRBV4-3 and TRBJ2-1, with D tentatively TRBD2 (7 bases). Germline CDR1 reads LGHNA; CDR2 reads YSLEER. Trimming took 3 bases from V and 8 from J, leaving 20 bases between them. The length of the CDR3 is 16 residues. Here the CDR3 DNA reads TGCGCCAGCAGCCACCTCCTTCGGGGGGAGGGGGATGAGCAGTTCTTC. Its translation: CASSHLLRGEGDEQFF.

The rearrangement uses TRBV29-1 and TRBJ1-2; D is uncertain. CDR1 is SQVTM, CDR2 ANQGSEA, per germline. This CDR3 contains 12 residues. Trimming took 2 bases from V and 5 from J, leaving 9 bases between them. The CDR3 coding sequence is TGCAGCGTTGAAAAACGTGGGTATGGCTACACCTTC. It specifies CSVEKRGYGYTF.

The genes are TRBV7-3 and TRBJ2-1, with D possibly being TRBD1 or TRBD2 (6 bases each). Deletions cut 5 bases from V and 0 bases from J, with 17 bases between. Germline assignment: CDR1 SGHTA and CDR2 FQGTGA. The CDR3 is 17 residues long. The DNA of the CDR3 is TGTGCCAGCAGCCTTAAGGGGGGAGACCTCTCCTACAATGAGCAGTTCTTC. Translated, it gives CASSLKGGDLSYNEQFF.

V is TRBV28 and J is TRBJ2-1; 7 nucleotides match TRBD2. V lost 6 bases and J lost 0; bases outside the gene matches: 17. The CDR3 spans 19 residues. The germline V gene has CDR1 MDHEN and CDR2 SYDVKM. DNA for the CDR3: TGTGCCAGCAGCCCCTCGGTAGTTCGGGAGGTCAGCTCCTACAATGAGCAGTTCTTC. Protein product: CASSPSVVREVSSYNEQFF.

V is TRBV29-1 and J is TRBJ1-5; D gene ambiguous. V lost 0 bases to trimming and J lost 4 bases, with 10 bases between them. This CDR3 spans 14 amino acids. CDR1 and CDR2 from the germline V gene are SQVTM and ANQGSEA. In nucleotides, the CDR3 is TGCAGCGTTGAAGAAAGCGGAGGGAATCAGCCCCAGCATTTT. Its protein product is CSVEESGGNQPQHF.

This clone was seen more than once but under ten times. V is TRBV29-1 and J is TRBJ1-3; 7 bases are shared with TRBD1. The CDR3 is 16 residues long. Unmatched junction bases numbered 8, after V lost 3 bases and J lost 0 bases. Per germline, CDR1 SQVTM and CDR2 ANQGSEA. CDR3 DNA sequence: TGCAGCGTTGACTCGGGGGACAGAAGCTCTGGAAACACCATATATTTT. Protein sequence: CSVDSGDRSSGNTIYF.

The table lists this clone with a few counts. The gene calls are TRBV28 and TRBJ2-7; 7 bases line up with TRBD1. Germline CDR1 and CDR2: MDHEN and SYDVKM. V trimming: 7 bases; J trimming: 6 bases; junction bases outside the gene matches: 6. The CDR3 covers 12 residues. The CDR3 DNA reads TGTGCCAGCATGCACAGGGGCCCCGAGCAGTACTTC. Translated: CASMHRGPEQYF. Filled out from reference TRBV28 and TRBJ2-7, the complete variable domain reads DVKVTQSSRYLVKRTGEKVFLECVQDMDHENMFWYRQDPGLGLRLIYFSYDVKMKEKGDIPEGYSVSREKKERFSLILESASTNQTSMYLCASMHRGPEQYFGPGTRLTVT.

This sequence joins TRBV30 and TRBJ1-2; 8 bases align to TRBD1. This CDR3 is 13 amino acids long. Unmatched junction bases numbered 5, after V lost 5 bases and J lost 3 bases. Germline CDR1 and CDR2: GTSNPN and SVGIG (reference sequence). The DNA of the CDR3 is TGTGCCTGGGACCCGACAGGGGACTATGGCTACACCTTC. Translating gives CAWDPTGDYGYTF.

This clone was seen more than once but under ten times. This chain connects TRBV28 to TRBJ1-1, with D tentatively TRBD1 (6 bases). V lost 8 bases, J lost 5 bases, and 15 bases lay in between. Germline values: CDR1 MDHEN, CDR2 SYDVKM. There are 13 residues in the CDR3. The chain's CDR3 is CASERTGLTEAFF. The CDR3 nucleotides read TGTGCCAGCGAAAGAACAGGGTTAACTGAAGCTTTCTTT.

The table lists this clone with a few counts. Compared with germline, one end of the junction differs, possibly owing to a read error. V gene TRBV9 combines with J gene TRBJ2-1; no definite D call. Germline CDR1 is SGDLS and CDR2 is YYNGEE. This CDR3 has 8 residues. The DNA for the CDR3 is TGTGCCAGCAACCCCCTAGTCTTC. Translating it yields CASNPLVF.